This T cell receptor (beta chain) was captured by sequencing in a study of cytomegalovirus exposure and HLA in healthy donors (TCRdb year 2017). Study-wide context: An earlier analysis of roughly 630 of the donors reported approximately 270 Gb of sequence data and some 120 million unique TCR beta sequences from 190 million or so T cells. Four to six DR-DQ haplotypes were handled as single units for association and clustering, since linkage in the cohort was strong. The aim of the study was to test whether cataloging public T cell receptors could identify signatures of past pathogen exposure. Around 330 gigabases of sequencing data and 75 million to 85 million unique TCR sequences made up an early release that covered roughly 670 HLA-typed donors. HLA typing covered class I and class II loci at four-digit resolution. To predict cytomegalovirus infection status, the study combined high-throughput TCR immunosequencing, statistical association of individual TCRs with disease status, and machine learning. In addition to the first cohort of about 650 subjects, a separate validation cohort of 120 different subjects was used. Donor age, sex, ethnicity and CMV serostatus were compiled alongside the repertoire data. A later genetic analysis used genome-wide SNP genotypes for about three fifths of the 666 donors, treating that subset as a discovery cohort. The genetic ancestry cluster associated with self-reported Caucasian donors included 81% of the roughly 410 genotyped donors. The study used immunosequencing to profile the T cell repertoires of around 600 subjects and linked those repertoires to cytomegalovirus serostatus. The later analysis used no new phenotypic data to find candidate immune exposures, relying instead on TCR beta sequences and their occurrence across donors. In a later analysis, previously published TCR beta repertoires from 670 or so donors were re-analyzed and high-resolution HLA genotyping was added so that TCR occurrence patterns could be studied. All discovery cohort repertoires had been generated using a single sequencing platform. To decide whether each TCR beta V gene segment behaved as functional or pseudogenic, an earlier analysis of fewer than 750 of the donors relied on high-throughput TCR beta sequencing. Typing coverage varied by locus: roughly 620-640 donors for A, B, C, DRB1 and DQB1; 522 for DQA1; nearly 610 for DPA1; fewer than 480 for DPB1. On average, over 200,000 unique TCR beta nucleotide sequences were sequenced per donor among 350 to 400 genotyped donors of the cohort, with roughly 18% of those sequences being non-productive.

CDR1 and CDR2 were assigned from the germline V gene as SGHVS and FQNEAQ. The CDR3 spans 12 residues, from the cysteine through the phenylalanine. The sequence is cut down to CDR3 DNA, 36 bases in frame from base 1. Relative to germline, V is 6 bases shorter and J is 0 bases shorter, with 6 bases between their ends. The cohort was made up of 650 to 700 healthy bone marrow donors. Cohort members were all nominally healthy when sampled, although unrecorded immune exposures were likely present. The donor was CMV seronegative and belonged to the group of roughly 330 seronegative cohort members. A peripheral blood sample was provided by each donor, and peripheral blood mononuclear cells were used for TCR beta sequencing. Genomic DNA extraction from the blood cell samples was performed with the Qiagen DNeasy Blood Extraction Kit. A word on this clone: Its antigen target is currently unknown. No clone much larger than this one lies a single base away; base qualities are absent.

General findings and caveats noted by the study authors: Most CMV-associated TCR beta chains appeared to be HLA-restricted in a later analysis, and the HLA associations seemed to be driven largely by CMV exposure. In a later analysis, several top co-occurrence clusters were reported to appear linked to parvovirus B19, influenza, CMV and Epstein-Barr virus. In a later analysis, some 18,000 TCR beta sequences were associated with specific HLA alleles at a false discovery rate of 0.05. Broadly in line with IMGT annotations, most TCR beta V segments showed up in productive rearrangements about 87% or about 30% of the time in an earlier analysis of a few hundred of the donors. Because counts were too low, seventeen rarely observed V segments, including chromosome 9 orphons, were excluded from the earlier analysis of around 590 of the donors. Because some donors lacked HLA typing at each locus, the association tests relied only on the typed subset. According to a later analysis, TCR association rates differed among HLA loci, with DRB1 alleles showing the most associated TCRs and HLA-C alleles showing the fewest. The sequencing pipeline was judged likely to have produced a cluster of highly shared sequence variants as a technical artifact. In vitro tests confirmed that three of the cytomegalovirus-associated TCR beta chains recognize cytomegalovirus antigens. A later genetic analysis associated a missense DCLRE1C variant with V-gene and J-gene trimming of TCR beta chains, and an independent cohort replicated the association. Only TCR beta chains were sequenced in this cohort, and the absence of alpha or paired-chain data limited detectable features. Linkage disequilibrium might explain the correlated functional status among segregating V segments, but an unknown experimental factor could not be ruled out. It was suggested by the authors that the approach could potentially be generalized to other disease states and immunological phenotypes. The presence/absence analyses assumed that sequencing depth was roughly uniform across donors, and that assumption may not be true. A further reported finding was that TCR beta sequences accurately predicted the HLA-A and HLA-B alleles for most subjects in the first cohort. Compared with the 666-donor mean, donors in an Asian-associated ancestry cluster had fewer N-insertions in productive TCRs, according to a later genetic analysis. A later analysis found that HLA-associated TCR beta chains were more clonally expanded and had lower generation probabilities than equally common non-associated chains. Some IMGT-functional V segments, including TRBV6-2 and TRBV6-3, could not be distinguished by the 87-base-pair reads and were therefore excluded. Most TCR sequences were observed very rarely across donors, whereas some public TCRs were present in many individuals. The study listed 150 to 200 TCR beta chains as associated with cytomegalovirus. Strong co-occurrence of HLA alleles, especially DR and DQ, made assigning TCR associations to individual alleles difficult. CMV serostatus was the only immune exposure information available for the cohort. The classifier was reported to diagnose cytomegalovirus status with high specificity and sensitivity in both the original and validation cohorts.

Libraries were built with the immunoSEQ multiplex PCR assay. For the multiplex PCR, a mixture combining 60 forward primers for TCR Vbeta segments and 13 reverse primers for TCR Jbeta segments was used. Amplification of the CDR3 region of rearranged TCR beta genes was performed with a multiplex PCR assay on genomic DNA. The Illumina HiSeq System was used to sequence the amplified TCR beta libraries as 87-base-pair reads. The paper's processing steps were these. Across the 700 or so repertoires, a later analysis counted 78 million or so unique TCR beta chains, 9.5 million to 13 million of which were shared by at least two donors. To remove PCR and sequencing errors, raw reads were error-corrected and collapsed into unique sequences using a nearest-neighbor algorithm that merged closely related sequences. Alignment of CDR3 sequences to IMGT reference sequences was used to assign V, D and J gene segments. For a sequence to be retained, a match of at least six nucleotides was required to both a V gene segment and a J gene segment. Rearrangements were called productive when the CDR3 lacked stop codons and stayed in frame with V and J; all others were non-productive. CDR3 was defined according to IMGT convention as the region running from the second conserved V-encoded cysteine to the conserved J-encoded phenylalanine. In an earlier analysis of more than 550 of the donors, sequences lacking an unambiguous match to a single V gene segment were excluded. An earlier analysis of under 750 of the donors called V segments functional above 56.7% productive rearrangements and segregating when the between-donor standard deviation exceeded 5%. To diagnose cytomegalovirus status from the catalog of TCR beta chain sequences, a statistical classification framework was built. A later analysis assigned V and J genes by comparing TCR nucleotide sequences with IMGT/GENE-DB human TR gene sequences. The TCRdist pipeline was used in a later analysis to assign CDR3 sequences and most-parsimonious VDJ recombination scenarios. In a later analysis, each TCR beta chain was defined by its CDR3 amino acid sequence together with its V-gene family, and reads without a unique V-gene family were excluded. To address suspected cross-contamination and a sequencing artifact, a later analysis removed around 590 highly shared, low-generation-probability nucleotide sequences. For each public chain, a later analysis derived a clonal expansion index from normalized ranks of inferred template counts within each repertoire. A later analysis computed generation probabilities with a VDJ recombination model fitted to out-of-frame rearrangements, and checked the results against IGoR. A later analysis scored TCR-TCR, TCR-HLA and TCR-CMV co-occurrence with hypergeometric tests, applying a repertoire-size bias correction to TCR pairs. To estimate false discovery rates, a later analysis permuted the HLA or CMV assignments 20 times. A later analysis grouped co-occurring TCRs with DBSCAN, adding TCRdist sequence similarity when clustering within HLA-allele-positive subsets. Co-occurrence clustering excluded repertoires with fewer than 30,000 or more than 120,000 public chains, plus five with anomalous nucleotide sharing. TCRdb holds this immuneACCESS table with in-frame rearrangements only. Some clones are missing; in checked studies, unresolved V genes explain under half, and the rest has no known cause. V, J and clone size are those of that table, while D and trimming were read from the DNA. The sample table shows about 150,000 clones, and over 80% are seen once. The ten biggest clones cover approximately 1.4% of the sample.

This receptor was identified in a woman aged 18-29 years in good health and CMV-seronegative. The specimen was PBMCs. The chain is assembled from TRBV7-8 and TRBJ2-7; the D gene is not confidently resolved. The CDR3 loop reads CASRHSSYEQYF. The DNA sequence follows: TGTGCCAGCAGACACAGCTCCTACGAGCAGTACTTC.